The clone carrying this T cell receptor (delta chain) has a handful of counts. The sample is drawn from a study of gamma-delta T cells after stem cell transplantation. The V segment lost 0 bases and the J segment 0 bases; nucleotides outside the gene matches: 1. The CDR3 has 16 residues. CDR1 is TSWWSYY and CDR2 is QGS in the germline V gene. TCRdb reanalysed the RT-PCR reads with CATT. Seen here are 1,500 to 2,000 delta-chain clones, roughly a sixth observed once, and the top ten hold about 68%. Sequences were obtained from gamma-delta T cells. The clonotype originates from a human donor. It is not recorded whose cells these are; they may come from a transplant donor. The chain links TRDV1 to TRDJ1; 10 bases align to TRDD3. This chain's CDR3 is CALGELLGDYTDKLIF. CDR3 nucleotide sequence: TGTGCTCTTGGGGAACTACTGGGGGATTACACCGATAAACTCATCTTT.